This T cell receptor beta chain derives from a study of CD8 T cells in Susac syndrome. With random hexamers, reverse transcription was performed on about 0.45 to 1 ug of RNA. Coverage of TCR beta CDR3 amplification by immunoSEQ multiplex PCR extended to 54 Vbeta and 13 Jbeta. In TCRdb, the immunoSEQ multiplex PCR reads were re-called with MiXCR into one record per CDR3 protein. The sample yields about 200,000 distinct CDR3 sequences, about 93% seen once. The CDR3 has 16 amino acids. The germline gives CDR1 SGHVS, CDR2 FNYEAQ. V lost 5 bases and J 4 bases, leaving 20 bases between the germline ends. Peripheral blood CD8+ and CD4+ T cells were profiled by TCR beta sequencing. TEMRA cells were FACS-enriched and CD8+ and CD4+ T cells negatively isolated.

The rearrangement joins TRBV7-6 to TRBJ1-2; possibly TRBD1 for D (5 bases). This sequence was found in a human donor with multiple sclerosis. The sample taken for sequencing was CD8+ T cells from PBMCs. For the CDR3, the DNA is TGTGCCAGCAGCCCTTCTCTGGCAGGGCCGCTCTATGGCTACACCTTC. The encoded protein is CASSPSLAGPLYGYTF.